Listed here is a single T cell receptor (beta chain). Libraries were prepared by immunoSEQ multiplex PCR; TCRdb keeps only in-frame clonotypes and omits some of them. The sample lists around 250,000 clones, roughly 85% occurring once. Participants came from about 23 US areas, aged roughly 18 to 100 years. This sample was taken from a study of blood T cell repertoires in COVID-19. Source material: PBMCs or T cells enriched from blood (not recorded which). This sequence was found in a woman aged 45-59 years with acute COVID-19.

CDR3 region: CASSVVGGLNTEAFF. Written as DNA, the CDR3 is TGTGCCAGCAGCGTAGTCGGAGGGTTGAACACTGAAGCTTTCTTT. The V and J genes are TRBV9 and TRBJ1-1; no reliable D call. The germline gives CDR1 SGDLS, CDR2 YYNGEE. Deletions cut 0 bases from V and 0 bases from J, with 9 bases between. CDR3 length equals 15 residues.